The T cell receptor beta chain under discussion was sequenced for a study of blood T cell repertoires in COVID-19. Data came from immunoSEQ multiplex PCR; TCRdb stores just in-frame clones and leaves some out. The repertoire holds 150,000 or so clones, around 85% seen once, with under 6% in the top ten. V was cut by 1 base and J by 3 bases, with 15 bases left in between. The CDR3 runs 16 residues. Germline CDR1 and CDR2: SNHLY and FYNNEI. Input material: peripheral blood. The clonotype originates from a human donor in a cohort sampled during active COVID-19. The chain is built from TRBV2 and TRBJ1-2; tentatively, D is TRBD1 (6 bases). The CDR3, as DNA: TGTGCCAGCAGTGAAGTACCCCTGGACAGAGACTATGGCTACACCTTC. Translating it yields CASSEVPLDRDYGYTF.